The sequence of this T cell receptor (beta chain) was determined in a study of blood T cell repertoires in COVID-19. Profiling relied on immunoSEQ multiplex PCR, and the TCRdb table lists in-frame clones only, not all of them. The repertoire consists of 90,000 to 150,000 clones, with roughly 82% occurring once and the leading ten covering about 12%. CDR1 and CDR2 (germline): SEHNR, FQNEAQ (reference sequence). The V and J ends lost 0 bases and 4 bases respectively, with 12 bases between them. This CDR3 contains 15 residues. The chain has TRBV7-9 and TRBJ1-2; TRBD1 might be the D (5 bases). This TCR derives from a human donor in a cohort sampled during active COVID-19. The material sequenced was peripheral blood. The CDR3 here is CASSLAVGGGYGYTF. The DNA of the CDR3 is TGTGCCAGCAGCTTAGCGGTCGGGGGAGGCTATGGCTACACCTTC.